This TCR beta chain emerged from a study of cytomegalovirus exposure and HLA in healthy donors. This CDR3 spans 22 amino acids. V was clipped by 0 bases and J by 4 bases, with 33 bases between them. Germline V gene lookup returns CDR1 MGHRA and CDR2 YSYEKL. 13 Jbeta primers and 60 Vbeta primers were used for the PCR. Sequenced by immunoSEQ multiplex PCR; TCRdb stores in-frame clones only, minus some. The data show tens of thousands of clones, 80% to 90% seen once. Input material: PBMCs. This chain links TRBV4-1 with TRBJ1-2; a possible D gene is TRBD1 (5 bases). This receptor was identified in a woman younger than 45 in good health and CMV-seronegative. This CDR3 is CASSQDWVISTLGDLTSYGYTF. The CDR3 DNA reads as TGCGCCAGCAGCCAAGATTGGGTCATCTCAACCCTGGGGGATTTGACTAGCTATGGCTACACCTTC.